This T cell receptor (beta chain) was retrieved from a study of spatial heterogeneity in lung cancer (dated by TCRdb to 2018 to 2020). Looking at the study overall: More beta-chain than alpha-chain transcripts were consistently detected, likely reflecting higher beta-chain transcript abundance. Nonsynonymous mutation counts, determined by whole-exome sequencing of tumor tissue, were related to TCR repertoire features. Both alpha and beta chains were TCR-sequenced in approximately 220 tumor regions, fewer than 80 matched nontumor lung samples and roughly 50 PBMC samples obtained at surgery. In non-small cell lung cancer, the study made a quantitative comparison of TCR alpha and beta repertoires among multiple tumor regions, matched nontumor lung and blood. In the raw uncorrected reads, each unique combination of TCR and UMI appeared more than ten times on average. On the study overall, not on this receptor specifically: Confirming at a functional level the hypothesis that regional TCRs recognize regional mutations was considered to require additional single-cell paired TCR alpha and beta sequencing.

Taken with the paper, the label for time point translates to: sample taken at primary tumor resection. Whole RNA extracted from tumor and nontumor lung tissue, or from cryopreserved PBMC samples, was used for TCR sequencing without cell sorting. Donors were around 69 patients with early-stage, untreated non-small cell lung cancer from the lung TRACERx cohort. Only patients with enough RNA available from two or more tumor regions were chosen for TCR sequencing. This clonotype showed up many times. Which antigen it targets is not known. Base qualities are not recorded, but no much larger clone differs from it by a single base. The size of this beta chain means little, since it is a stray read in a library made for alpha chains. Receptors were amplified or captured by 5' RACE. These reads were obtained on a NextSeq 500. In the TCR library protocol, a unique molecular identifier was attached to each TCR cDNA molecule so that PCR and sequencing errors could be corrected. On the study's bioinformatics: TCR identification, UMI-based error correction and CDR3 extraction were all carried out with Decombinator tools. TCRs above a frequency of 2 per 1,000, corresponding to the top 1% of the tumor frequency distribution, were defined as expanded. Renyi diversity was calculated using the R vegan package after each repertoire was subsampled 100 times to 5,000 TCRs. CDR3 similarity networks were constructed using string-kernel similarity of amino acid triplets, with links drawn between CDR3s whose pairwise similarity was above 0.82. Through fastp at Q25 and MiXCR, TCRdb rebuilt clones from the public reads, retaining in-frame beta chains. Each entry is one CDR3 protein sequence, shown with its most common DNA and genes. None of the V and J calls come from the authors' own analysis; TCRdb made them. Recorded for this sample are approximately 12,000 distinct CDR3 sequences; over 5% of them occurred a single time. The ten largest clones represent 35% to 40% of the sample.

The CDR3 goes from the cysteine to the phenylalanine over 14 residues. The only DNA kept is the CDR3, 42 bases in frame from the first base. CDR1 and CDR2 are read off the germline V gene as MNHEY and SVGEGT. The junction carries 20 bases between V and J, which are trimmed by 2 bases and 13 bases respectively. The sequenced sample was lung tumor tissue, obtained at surgery. Rearrangement joined TRBV6-2 or TRBV6-3 to TRBJ1-2, with TRBD1 perhaps the D gene, on 6 matching bases. The TCR comes from a human donor with early-stage non-small cell lung cancer. The nucleotides are TGTGCCAGCAGTTACGTAGGACAGCGGCTTTCTACCACCTTC. The resulting protein is CASSYVGQRLSTTF.